Following are 4 T cell receptor beta chains from one sample sequenced in a study of T cell responses to AZD1222 COVID-19 vaccine. Libraries were prepared by immunoSEQ multiplex PCR; TCRdb keeps only in-frame clonotypes and omits some of them. The sample contains more than 85,000 clones, about 89% of which appear only once. Sequences were derived from peripheral blood, sampled on day 0 of AZD1222 vaccination. All receptors derive from an adult in good health.

This chain joins TRBV4-3 and TRBJ1-4; a possible D gene is TRBD1 (5 bases). Germline values: CDR1 LGHNA, CDR2 YSLEER. CDR3 length: 16 residues. V shed 0 bases and J shed 8 bases, with 16 bases lying between them. CDR3 coding DNA: TGCGCCAGCAGCCAAGATCTAGAGTGGGGGATGGAAAAACTGTTTTTT. Translating gives CASSQDLEWGMEKLFF.

The chain links TRBV7-6 to TRBJ2-3; D is unclear. The length of the CDR3 is 17 residues. The germline gives CDR1 SGHVS, CDR2 FNYEAQ. V was shortened by 0 bases and J by 6 bases, with 19 bases between the two germline ends. This CDR3 is CASSLAVGRSGPDTQYF. DNA for the CDR3: TGTGCCAGCAGCTTAGCGGTTGGACGGTCGGGCCCCGATACGCAGTATTTT.

J is TRBJ1-3 and V is TRBV6-6, with a possible D match to TRBD1 (6 bases). Trimming took off 0 bases at V and 8 bases at J, with 11 bases between the two ends. Germline V CDR1 and CDR2: MNHNY, SVGAGI (reference sequence). This CDR3 comprises 14 residues. CDR3 sequence: CASSYSRQVDTIYF. The CDR3 DNA reads TGTGCCAGCAGTTACTCTAGACAGGTAGACACCATATATTTT.

This chain uses TRBV5-4 with TRBJ1-2; unclear D gene. V lost 1 base and J 6 bases, leaving 10 bases between the germline ends. CDR3 length: 13 amino acids. CDR1 and CDR2 from the germline V gene are SGHNT and YYREEE (reference sequence). The CDR3 reads CASSLIGDNGYTF. CDR3 in DNA: TGTGCCAGCAGCTTGATCGGGGATAATGGCTACACCTTC.